This TCR beta chain was sequenced for a study of cytomegalovirus exposure and HLA in healthy donors. General study points: As a later analysis showed, several of the most significant clusters appeared to be linked to common viral pathogens. Researchers counted over 150 TCR beta chains as cytomegalovirus-associated.

V lost 6 bases, J lost 5 bases, and 9 bases stayed unmatched. CDR1 is MNHNS and CDR2 is SASEGT in the germline V gene. The CDR3 has 14 amino acids. To note about this clone: Its antigen is not known.

Though probably carrying unrecorded immune exposures, donors were nominally healthy at sampling. The PCR employed 60 Vbeta primers together with 13 Jbeta primers. Per the original methods: Later reanalysis found about 78 million unique TCR beta chains, roughly 9.9 million of them shared. Data came from immunoSEQ multiplex PCR; TCRdb stores just in-frame clones and leaves some out. V, J and clone size are those of that table, while D and trimming were read from the DNA. The data contain some 140,000 clones, approximately 61% of them singletons. The sequence derives from a woman aged 40 to 49 in good health and CMV-seronegative. The chain employs TRBV6-1 and TRBJ1-1; TRBD1 aligns across 7 bases. The sequenced material came from PBMCs. CDR3 amino acids: CASSWTGGRTEAFF. CDR3 DNA: TGTGCCAGCAGCTGGACAGGAGGGAGGACTGAAGCTTTCTTT.